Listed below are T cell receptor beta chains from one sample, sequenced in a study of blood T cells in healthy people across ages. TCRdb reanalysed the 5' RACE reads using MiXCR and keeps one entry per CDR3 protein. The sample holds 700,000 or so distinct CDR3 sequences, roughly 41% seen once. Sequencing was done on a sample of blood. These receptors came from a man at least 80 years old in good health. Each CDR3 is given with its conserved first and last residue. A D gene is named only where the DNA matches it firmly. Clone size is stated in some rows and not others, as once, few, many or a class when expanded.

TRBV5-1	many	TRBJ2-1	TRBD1	CASSPGQGSYNEQFF	TGCGCCAGCAGTCCCGGACAGGGAAGTTACAATGAGCAGTTCTTC
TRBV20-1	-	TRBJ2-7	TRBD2	CSAAGQPGLAGVRKDEQYF	TGCAGTGCTGCGGGACAGCCGGGACTAGCGGGAGTTAGAAAGGACGAGCAGTACTTC
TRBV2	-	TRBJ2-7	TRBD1	CANLLPGQGSYEQYF	TGTGCCAACCTATTACCGGGACAGGGATCTTACGAGCAGTACTTC
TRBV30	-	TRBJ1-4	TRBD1	CAWGEGQGRVTNEKLFF	TGTGCCTGGGGGGAGGGACAGGGGAGGGTCACTAATGAAAAACTGTTTTTT
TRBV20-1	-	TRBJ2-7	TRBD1	CSAPGTGCYEQYF	TGCAGTGCTCCCGGGACAGGGTGTTACGAGCAGTACTTC
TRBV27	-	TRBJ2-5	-	CASSYSQGTQETQYF	TGTGCCAGCAGTTACTCCCAGGGGACCCAAGAGACCCAGTACTTC
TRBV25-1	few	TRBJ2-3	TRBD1	CASSKGTGVSTDTQYF	TGTGCCAGCAGTAAAGGGACAGGGGTTTCCACAGATACGCAGTATTTT
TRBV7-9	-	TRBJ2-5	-	CASSLTGHPETQYF	TGTGCCAGCAGTCTTACAGGGCACCCAGAGACCCAGTACTTC
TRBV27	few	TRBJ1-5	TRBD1	CASSDGQGTGNQPQHF	TGTGCCAGCAGCGATGGACAGGGGACAGGCAATCAGCCCCAGCATTTT
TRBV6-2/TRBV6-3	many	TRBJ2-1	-	CASRRDEFGEQFF	TGTGCCAGCAGGCGCGACGAATTCGGAGAGCAGTTCTTC
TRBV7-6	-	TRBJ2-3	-	CASSSGAGSDTQYF	TGTGCCAGCAGCTCTGGGGCCGGGTCGGATACGCAGTATTTT
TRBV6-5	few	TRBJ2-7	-	CASSSPTARYEQYF	TGTGCCAGCAGTTCGCCGACAGCTCGCTACGAGCAGTACTTC
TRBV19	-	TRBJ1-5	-	CASSIRDNNQPQHF	TGTGCCAGTAGTATTCGGGACAACAATCAGCCCCAGCATTTT
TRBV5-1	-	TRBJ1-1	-	CASSGGDTGWSNTEAFF	TGCGCCAGCAGCGGGGGAGATACAGGGTGGTCGAACACTGAAGCTTTCTTT
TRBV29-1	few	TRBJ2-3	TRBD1	CSVRETGSVTDTQYF	TGCAGCGTTCGTGAGACAGGGAGCGTCACAGATACGCAGTATTTT
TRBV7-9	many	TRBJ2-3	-	CASSPTGRSTDTQYF	TGTGCCAGCAGTCCGACAGGGAGGTCTACAGATACGCAGTATTTT
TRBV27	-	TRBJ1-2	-	CASSGGTSPYGYTF	TGTGCCAGCAGCGGGGGGACAAGTCCCTATGGCTACACCTTC
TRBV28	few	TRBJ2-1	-	CASSLREEQFF	TGTGCCAGCAGTTTAAGGGAAGAGCAGTTCTTC
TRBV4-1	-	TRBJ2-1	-	CASSQGNSLNEQFF	TGCGCCAGCAGCCAAGGAAACTCTCTCAATGAGCAGTTCTTC
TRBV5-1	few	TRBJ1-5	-	CASSLTDPQVSPQHF	TGCGCCAGCAGCTTGACCGACCCCCAGGTTTCGCCCCAGCATTTT
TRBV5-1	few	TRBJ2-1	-	CASRSGGEVLEQFF	TGCGCCAGCCGAAGTGGGGGAGAGGTACTTGAGCAGTTCTTC
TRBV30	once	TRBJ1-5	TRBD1	CAWSWGEGQAYQPQHF	TGTGCCTGGAGCTGGGGAGAGGGACAGGCTTATCAGCCCCAGCATTTT
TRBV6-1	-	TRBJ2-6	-	CASRTPGLRAGANVLTF	TGTGCCAGCAGAACGCCGGGACTCCGGGCTGGGGCCAACGTCCTGACTTTC
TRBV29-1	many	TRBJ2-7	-	CSVGASSYEQYF	TGCAGCGTTGGTGCGAGTTCCTACGAGCAGTACTTC
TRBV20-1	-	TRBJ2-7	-	CSARAGADEQYF	TGCAGTGCTAGAGCCGGGGCGGACGAGCAGTACTTC
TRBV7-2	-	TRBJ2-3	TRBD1	CASSLDLQGGLTDTQYF	TGTGCCAGCAGCCTAGATTTACAGGGGGGCCTGACAGATACGCAGTATTTT
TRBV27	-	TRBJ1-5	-	CASSPVAKVPLQPQHF	TGTGCCAGCAGTCCCGTTGCGAAGGTTCCGCTTCAGCCCCAGCATTTT
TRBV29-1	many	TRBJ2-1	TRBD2	CSGDRLAGGGGNEQFF	TGCAGCGGTGACCGACTAGCGGGAGGGGGGGGCAATGAGCAGTTCTTC
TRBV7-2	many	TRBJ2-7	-	CASSLAGITYEQYF	TGTGCCAGCAGCTTAGCCGGGATTACCTACGAGCAGTACTTC
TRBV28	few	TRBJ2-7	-	CASSPRQVPSYEQYF	TGTGCCAGCAGCCCTCGGCAGGTTCCGTCCTACGAGCAGTACTTC
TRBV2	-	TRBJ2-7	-	CASSEAGGGARYEQYF	TGTGCCAGCAGTGAAGCGGGGGGGGGCGCGAGGTACGAGCAGTACTTC
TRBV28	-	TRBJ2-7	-	CASSVTKTSSYEQYF	TGTGCCAGCAGCGTTACTAAAACTAGCTCCTACGAGCAGTACTTC
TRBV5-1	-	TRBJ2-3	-	CASSKDSVTDTQYF	TGCGCCAGCAGTAAGGACAGCGTCACAGATACGCAGTATTTT
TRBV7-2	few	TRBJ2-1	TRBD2	CASSLARLAGARYYNEQFF	TGTGCCAGCAGCTTAGCGCGGCTAGCGGGAGCCCGCTACTACAATGAGCAGTTCTTC
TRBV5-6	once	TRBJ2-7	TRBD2	CASSSLRTSGGRTYEQYF	TGTGCCAGCAGCTCACTTCGGACTAGCGGGGGGCGGACCTACGAGCAGTACTTC
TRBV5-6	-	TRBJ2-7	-	CASSYWGDDYEQYF	TGTGCCAGCAGCTATTGGGGCGATGATTACGAGCAGTACTTC
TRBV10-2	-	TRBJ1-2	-	CASSESRQTQNYGYTF	TGCGCCAGCAGTGAGTCGCGCCAGACCCAAAACTATGGCTACACCTTC
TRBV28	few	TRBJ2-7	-	CASTLARGTYEQYF	TGTGCCAGCACCCTCGCCAGGGGAACGTACGAGCAGTACTTC
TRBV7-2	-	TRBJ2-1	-	CASSSPGVDEQFF	TGTGCCAGCAGTTCCCCAGGTGTAGATGAGCAGTTCTTC
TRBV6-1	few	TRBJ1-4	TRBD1	CASRPPGQGILSNEKLFF	TGTGCCAGCAGGCCTCCGGGACAGGGAATTTTGTCTAATGAAAAACTGTTTTTT
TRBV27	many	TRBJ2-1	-	CASRVLNEQFF	TGTGCCAGCAGGGTCCTCAATGAGCAGTTCTTC
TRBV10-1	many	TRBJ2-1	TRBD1	CASSDRTGDSWFF	TGCGCCAGCAGTGATCGGACAGGGGACTCATGGTTCTTC
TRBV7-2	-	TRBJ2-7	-	CASSPTGISEQYF	TGTGCCAGCAGCCCCACAGGGATCTCCGAGCAGTACTTC
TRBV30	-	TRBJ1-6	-	CAWSVLGGRGSPLHF	TGTGCCTGGAGTGTACTTGGGGGACGTGGTTCACCCCTCCACTTT
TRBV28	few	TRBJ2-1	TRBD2	CASSGLAGKVRDEQFF	TGTGCCAGCAGTGGACTAGCGGGAAAAGTAAGGGATGAGCAGTTCTTC
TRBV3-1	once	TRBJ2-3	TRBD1	CASSQDLPGTAFTDTQYF	TGTGCCAGCAGCCAAGACCTTCCCGGGACAGCCTTCACGGATACGCAGTATTTT
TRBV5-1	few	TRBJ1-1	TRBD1	CASSRGATGTEKEAFF	TGCGCCAGCAGCCGGGGCGCCACCGGGACAGAGAAAGAAGCTTTCTTT
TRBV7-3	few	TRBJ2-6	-	CASSLIGFSSGANVLTF	TGTGCCAGCAGCTTAATCGGGTTCAGCTCTGGGGCCAACGTCCTGACTTTC
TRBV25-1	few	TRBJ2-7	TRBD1	CASSGAGTGVFYEQYF	TGTGCCAGCAGTGGCGCCGGGACAGGGGTGTTCTACGAGCAGTACTTC
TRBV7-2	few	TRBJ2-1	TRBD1	CASSHRGEYNEQFF	TGTGCCAGCAGCCACAGGGGCGAATACAATGAGCAGTTCTTC
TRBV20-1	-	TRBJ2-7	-	CSARGVPSNHEQYF	TGCAGTGCTAGGGGGGTGCCCAGTAACCACGAGCAGTACTTC
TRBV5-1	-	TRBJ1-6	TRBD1	CASSSGQGNSPLHF	TGCGCCAGCAGCTCGGGACAGGGGAATTCACCCCTCCACTTT
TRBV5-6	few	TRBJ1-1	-	CASSLAGSDTEAFF	TGTGCCAGCAGCTTGGCTGGGTCCGACACTGAAGCTTTCTTT
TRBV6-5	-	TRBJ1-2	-	CASSYSIASNYGYTF	TGTGCCAGCAGTTACTCGATCGCGTCTAACTATGGCTACACCTTC
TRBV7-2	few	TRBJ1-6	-	CASSYDSFNSPLHF	TGTGCCAGCAGCTACGACAGTTTTAATTCACCCCTCCACTTT
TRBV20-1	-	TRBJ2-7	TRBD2	CSASGTSEGSYEQYF	TGCAGTGCTAGTGGGACTAGCGAGGGTTCCTACGAGCAGTACTTC
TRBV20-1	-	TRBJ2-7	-	CSARRTRNSYEQYF	TGCAGTGCTAGACGTACACGCAACTCCTACGAGCAGTACTTC
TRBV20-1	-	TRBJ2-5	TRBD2	CSARGSLAASIQETQYF	TGCAGTGCTAGAGGATCTCTAGCGGCATCGATCCAAGAGACCCAGTACTTC
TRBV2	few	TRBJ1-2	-	CASSEGTTNYGYTF	TGTGCCAGCAGTGAGGGGACAACTAACTATGGCTACACCTTC
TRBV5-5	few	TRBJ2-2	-	CASSLARGELFF	TGTGCCAGCAGCTTGGCTCGCGGGGAGCTGTTTTTT